This entry is about one TCR beta chain. Its antigen is not identified. These data come from a study of beta chain features in type 1 diabetes. General study points: TCRB CDR3 length was moderately but significantly reduced in all four CD4+ subsets of Type 1 diabetes patients.

This CDR3 is 13 amino acids long. CDR1 SNHLY and CDR2 FYNNEI come from the germline V gene. V dropped 3 bases and J dropped 3; count of bases not matched to a gene: 1. As every portion of the isolated RNA was reverse transcribed, the sequencing read expressed TCRB transcripts. Libraries were prepared by immunoSEQ multiplex PCR; TCRdb keeps only in-frame clonotypes and omits some of them. The sample lists around 250,000 clones, 25% to 30% occurring once. Sequences were obtained from central memory CD4+ T cells from blood. The rearrangement uses TRBV2 and TRBJ2-5, with 7 nucleotides matching TRBD1. This sequence originates from a man under 40 in good health. CDR3 sequence reads: CASSDTGEETQYF. The CDR3 nucleotides are TGTGCCAGCAGTGATACAGGGGAAGAGACCCAGTACTTC. Full variable domain (outside the CDR3, taken from reference TRBV2 and TRBJ2-5): EPEVTQTPSHQVTQMGQEVILRCVPISNHLYFYWYRQILGQKVEFLVSFYNNEISEKSEIFDDQFSVERPDGSNFTLKIRSTKLEDSAMYFCASSDTGEETQYFGPGTRLLVL.